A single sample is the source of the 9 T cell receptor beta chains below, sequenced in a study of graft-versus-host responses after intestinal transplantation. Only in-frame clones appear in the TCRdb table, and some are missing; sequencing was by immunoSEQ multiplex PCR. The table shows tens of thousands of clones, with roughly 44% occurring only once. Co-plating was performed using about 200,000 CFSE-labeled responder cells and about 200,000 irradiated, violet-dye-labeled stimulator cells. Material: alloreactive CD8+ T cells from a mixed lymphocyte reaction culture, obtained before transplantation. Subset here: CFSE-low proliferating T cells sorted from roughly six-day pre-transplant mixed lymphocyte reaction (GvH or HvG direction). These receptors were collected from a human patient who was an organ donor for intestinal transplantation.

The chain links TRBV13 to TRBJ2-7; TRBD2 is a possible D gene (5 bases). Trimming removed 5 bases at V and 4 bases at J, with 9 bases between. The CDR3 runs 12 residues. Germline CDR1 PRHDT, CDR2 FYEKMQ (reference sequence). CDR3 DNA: TGTGCCAGCAGCCAAAGAGGGTACGAGCAGTACTTC. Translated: CASSQRGYEQYF. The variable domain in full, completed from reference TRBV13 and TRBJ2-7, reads AAGVIQSPRHLIKEKRETATLKCYPIPRHDTVYWYQQGPGQDPQFLISFYEKMQSDKGSIPDRFSAQQFSDYHSELNMSSLELGDSALYFCASSQRGYEQYFGPGTRLTVT.

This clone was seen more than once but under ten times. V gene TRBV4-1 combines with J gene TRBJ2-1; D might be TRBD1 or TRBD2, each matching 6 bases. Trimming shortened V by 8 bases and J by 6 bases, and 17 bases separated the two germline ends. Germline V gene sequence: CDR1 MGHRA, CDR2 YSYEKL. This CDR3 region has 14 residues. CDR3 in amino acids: CASSEMGGANEQFF. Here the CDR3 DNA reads TGCGCCAGCTCTGAAATGGGGGGCGCCAATGAGCAGTTCTTC.

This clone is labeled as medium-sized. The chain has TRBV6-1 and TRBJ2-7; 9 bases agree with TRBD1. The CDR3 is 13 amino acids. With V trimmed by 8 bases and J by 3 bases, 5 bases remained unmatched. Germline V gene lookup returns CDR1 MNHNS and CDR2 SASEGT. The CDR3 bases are TGTGCCAGCCGATCGACAGGGGGCTACGAGCAGTACTTC. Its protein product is CASRSTGGYEQYF.

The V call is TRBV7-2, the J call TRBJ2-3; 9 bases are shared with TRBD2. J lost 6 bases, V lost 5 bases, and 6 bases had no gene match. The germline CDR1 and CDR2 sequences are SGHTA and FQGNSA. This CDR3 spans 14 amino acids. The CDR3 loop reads CASSRGGTSDTQYF. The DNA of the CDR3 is TGTGCCAGCAGCCGGGGCGGGACTAGCGATACGCAGTATTTT.

The chain's CDR3 is CASSYFPDGYTF. DNA for the CDR3: TGTGCCAGCAGTTACTTTCCAGATGGCTACACCTTC. This chain connects TRBV6-5 to TRBJ1-2; D gene uncertain. In germline, CDR1 is MNHEY, CDR2 SVGAGI. CDR3 length equals 12 residues. Deletions cut 1 base from V and 6 bases from J, with 6 bases between.

The chain's CDR3 is CASSFGGSEAFF. CDR3 coding DNA: TGTGCCAGCAGCTTCGGGGGATCTGAAGCTTTCTTT. The V and J genes are TRBV11-3 and TRBJ1-1, with D possibly being TRBD1 (5 bases). The CDR3 is 12 residues long. Per the germline V gene, CDR1 is SGHNT and CDR2 is YENEEA. V gave up 3 bases and J gave up 6 bases, with 8 bases separating them.

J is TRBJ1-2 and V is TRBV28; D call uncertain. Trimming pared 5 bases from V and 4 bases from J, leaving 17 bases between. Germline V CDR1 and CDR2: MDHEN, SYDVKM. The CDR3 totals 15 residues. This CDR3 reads CASSPLGPTGYGYTF. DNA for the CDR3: TGTGCCAGCAGTCCCTTAGGGCCGACGGGCTATGGCTACACCTTC.

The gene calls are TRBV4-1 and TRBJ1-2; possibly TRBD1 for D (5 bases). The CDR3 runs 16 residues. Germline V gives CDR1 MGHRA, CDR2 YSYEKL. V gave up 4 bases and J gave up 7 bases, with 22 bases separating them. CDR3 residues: CASSLWPRDVGSGYTF. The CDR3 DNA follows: TGCGCCAGCAGCCTGTGGCCCAGGGATGTCGGATCTGGCTACACCTTC.

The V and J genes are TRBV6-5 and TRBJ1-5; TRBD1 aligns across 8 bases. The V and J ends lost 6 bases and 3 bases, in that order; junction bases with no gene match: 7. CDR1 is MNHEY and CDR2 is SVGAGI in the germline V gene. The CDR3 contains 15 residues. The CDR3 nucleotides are TGTGCCAGCAGCCCCACGGACAGGGTCAATCAGCCCCAGCATTTT. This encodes CASSPTDRVNQPQHF.